The T cell receptor beta chain under discussion was sequenced for a study of T-cell reconstitution after alpha-beta-depleted transplantation in children. The library targeted TCRbeta and was prepared with unique molecular identifiers. Using its own MiXCR run on the PCR reads, TCRdb lists one record per CDR3 protein. The table records a few hundred thousand distinct CDR3 sequences, roughly 30% of them present only once. Worth noting for this clonotype: Its antigen is unknown.

V gave up 2 bases and J gave up 10 bases, with 12 bases separating them. CDR3 length: 14 amino acids. Regarding the study as a whole: Most T-cell counts and diversity one year after the transplant came from T cells that were newly produced. About two months after transplant, alpha-beta T cells reportedly came from several hundred expanded graft clones.

The chain employs TRBV12-3 or TRBV12-4 and TRBJ1-6, with D perhaps matching TRBD1 (6 bases). Sequencing was performed on PBMCs, taken before TCRalphabeta/CD19-depleted stem cell transplant. The source of this sequence is a boy in the first two years of life with Wiskott-Aldrich syndrome, due to receive a stem cell transplant. CDR3 residues: CASSLLTGDSPLHF. CDR3 in DNA: TGTGCCAGCAGTTTATTGACAGGAGACTCACCCCTCCACTTT.